This T cell receptor (beta chain) came from a study of cytomegalovirus exposure and HLA in healthy donors. From germline, CDR1 is MDHEN and CDR2 SYDVKM. The CDR3 contains 16 residues. Trimming removed 7 bases at V and 2 bases at J, with 17 bases between. Overall study findings and caveats: Per published reports, the classifier diagnosed cytomegalovirus status with high specificity and sensitivity. Several of the most significant clusters were apparently associated with common viral pathogens in a later analysis. In vitro work confirmed that three CMV-associated chains recognize CMV antigens.

A remark on this clone: The target antigen is unknown.

Primers included in the PCR were 60 Vbeta and 13 Jbeta primers. Clones were read by immunoSEQ multiplex PCR, and TCRdb kept only the in-frame ones, dropping some. The sample includes about 200,000 clones, 65% to 80% seen only once; the top ten take around 16%. Sequencing was carried out using PBMCs. This chain connects TRBV28 to TRBJ2-2; D may be TRBD1 (6 bases). The sequence was obtained from a man aged 40-49 years in good health and CMV-seronegative. The CDR3 DNA reads as TGTGCCAGCACCCCCACCCGGACAGCTAACACCGGGGAGCTGTTTTTT. It translates to CASTPTRTANTGELFF. Full variable domain (outside the CDR3, taken from reference TRBV28 and TRBJ2-2): DVKVTQSSRYLVKRTGEKVFLECVQDMDHENMFWYRQDPGLGLRLIYFSYDVKMKEKGDIPEGYSVSREKKERFSLILESASTNQTSMYLCASTPTRTANTGELFFGEGSRLTVL.